A selection of T cell receptor beta chains follows, all from one sample in a study of T cell changes during pregnancy in multiple sclerosis. The protocol was immunoSEQ multiplex PCR, while the TCRdb copy is restricted to in-frame clones and leaves out a portion. This table has approximately 13,000 clones, roughly 88% appearing once. The sequencing here drew on CD8+ T cells from peripheral blood mononuclear cells, taken after pregnancy. These receptors all come from a female donor in good health, enrolled as a control in a pregnancy study. CDR3s include the opening cysteine and the closing phenylalanine or tryptophan. The order of the fields is D gene, clone size, J gene, V gene, CDR3 protein, CDR3 DNA. The D gene is left open where the match is weak. Some rows mark clone size as missing; the rest say once, few, many or name a class of expanded clone.

>TRBD2|.|TRBJ2-1|TRBV9
CASSVGRGGRNEQFF
TGTGCCAGCAGCGTAGGGCGGGGGGGCCGGAATGAGCAGTTCTTC
>.|.|TRBJ1-1|TRBV2
CASSPGGSETEAFF
TGTGCCAGCAGTCCCGGCGGGAGTGAGACTGAAGCTTTCTTT
>.|.|TRBJ1-4|TRBV7-9
CASSSYSRETTPTNEKLFF
TGTGCCAGCAGCTCCTATTCCAGGGAAACGACGCCAACTAATGAAAAACTGTTTTTT
>TRBD1|.|TRBJ2-1|TRBV18
CASSLQDRSSYNEQFF
TGTGCCAGCTCACTACAGGACAGGAGCTCCTACAATGAGCAGTTCTTC
>TRBD1|.|TRBJ1-1|TRBV5-1
CASSQTPNRGQRGTEAFF
TGCGCCAGCAGCCAAACCCCCAACAGGGGGCAGAGGGGCACTGAAGCTTTCTTT
>.|.|TRBJ2-1|TRBV28
CASSFYVDGGEQFF
TGTGCCAGCAGTTTTTATGTGGACGGGGGTGAGCAGTTCTTC
>TRBD2|.|TRBJ2-3|TRBV27
CASSGGASTDTQYF
TGTGCCAGCAGCGGGGGGGCCAGCACAGATACGCAGTATTTT
>.|.|TRBJ2-7|TRBV13
CASSYGTTYEQYF
TGTGCCAGCAGCTACGGGACAACCTACGAGCAGTACTTC
>TRBD1|.|TRBJ1-1|TRBV28
CASSLIGGGKTEAFF
TGTGCCAGCAGTTTAATAGGAGGGGGCAAAACTGAAGCTTTCTTT
>TRBD2|.|TRBJ2-1|TRBV27
CASSLGLAGDEQFF
TGTGCCAGCAGTCTTGGACTAGCGGGGGATGAGCAGTTCTTC
>.|.|TRBJ2-2|TRBV5-8
CASSLGGNTGELFF
TGTGCCAGCAGCTTGGGCGGAAACACCGGGGAGCTGTTTTTT
>.|.|TRBJ2-3|TRBV27
CASSSLTLSDTQYF
TGTGCCAGCAGTTCCCTGACTCTTTCTGATACGCAGTATTTT
>TRBD2|.|TRBJ2-7|TRBV7-8
CASSSSTSGNRYEQYF
TGTGCCAGCAGCTCCTCTACTAGCGGGAACCGCTACGAGCAGTACTTC
>.|.|TRBJ2-7|TRBV5-6
CASSLYLKHYEQYF
TGTGCCAGCAGCTTGTATCTCAAGCACTACGAGCAGTACTTC
>TRBD1|.|TRBJ2-7|TRBV29-1
CSVEPGQNSYEQYF
TGCAGCGTCGAACCGGGACAGAATTCCTACGAGCAGTACTTC
>TRBD1|.|TRBJ1-2|TRBV11-2
CASSLTTGGVEGYTF
TGTGCCAGCAGCTTAACGACAGGGGGGGTGGAAGGCTACACCTTC
>TRBD1|.|TRBJ2-1|TRBV27
CASRGQGIYNEQFF
TGTGCCAGCAGGGGACAGGGGATTTACAATGAGCAGTTCTTC
>TRBD1|once|TRBJ2-7|TRBV7-6
CASSYRDSGSKEQYF
TGTGCCAGCAGCTACCGGGACAGCGGCTCGAAGGAGCAGTACTTC
>.|.|TRBJ2-1|TRBV6-5
CASSYQGGGVHEQFF
TGTGCCAGCAGTTATCAGGGAGGGGGGGTTCATGAGCAGTTCTTC
>TRBD2|.|TRBJ2-2|TRBV7-9
CASGGGSNTGELFF
TGTGCCAGCGGGGGGGGTTCGAACACCGGGGAGCTGTTTTTT
>.|.|TRBJ1-6|TRBV6-5
CASKGQIYNSPLHF
TGTGCCAGCAAAGGACAGATTTATAATTCACCCCTCCACTTT
>.|.|TRBJ2-1|TRBV5-5
CASSQSDNEQFF
TGTGCCAGCAGCCAAAGCGACAATGAGCAGTTCTTC
>.|.|TRBJ1-6|TRBV9
CASSNGGSNSPLHF
TGTGCCAGCAGCAATGGGGGCAGCAATTCACCCCTCCACTTT
>.|.|TRBJ2-7|TRBV28
CASSLGAKEQYF
TGTGCCAGCAGTTTGGGGGCGAAAGAGCAGTACTTC
>TRBD1|.|TRBJ2-7|TRBV7-9
CASSLTGQGSTYEQYF
TGTGCCAGCAGCTTAACGGGACAGGGGTCGACCTACGAGCAGTACTTC
>TRBD1|.|TRBJ1-1|TRBV27
CASRQGAGTEAFF
TGTGCCAGCAGGCAGGGGGCCGGCACTGAAGCTTTCTTT
>TRBD2|.|TRBJ2-7|TRBV7-2
CASSYRGGSGRSGYEQYF
TGTGCCAGCAGCTACCGGGGGGGGAGCGGGAGAAGTGGCTACGAGCAGTACTTC
>TRBD2|.|TRBJ2-1|TRBV7-9
CASSLALLAGGSDEQFF
TGTGCCAGCAGCTTAGCGCTGCTAGCGGGGGGGTCGGATGAGCAGTTCTTC
>.|.|TRBJ1-1|TRBV10-1
CASIPPPGHTEAFF
TGCGCCAGCATCCCCCCCCCAGGGCATACTGAAGCTTTCTTT
>TRBD2|.|TRBJ2-1|TRBV9
CASSVEPSGEQFF
TGTGCCAGCAGCGTAGAGCCTAGCGGTGAGCAGTTCTTC
>TRBD1|.|TRBJ1-2|TRBV28
CASRSTGGVHYGYTF
TGTGCCAGCAGGTCCACAGGGGGCGTACATTATGGCTACACCTTC
>TRBD1|.|TRBJ1-5|TRBV28
CASMIAPRGHQPQHF
TGTGCCAGCATGATAGCTCCGAGGGGGCATCAGCCCCAGCATTTT
>.|.|TRBJ1-3|TRBV15
CATSRDGGTGNTIYF
TGTGCCACCAGCAGAGATGGGGGCACTGGAAACACCATATATTTT
>TRBD1|.|TRBJ2-1|TRBV4-2
CASSQEGTGAYNEQFF
TGTGCCAGCAGCCAAGAGGGGACAGGGGCGTACAATGAGCAGTTCTTC
>.|few|TRBJ1-1|TRBV7-9
CASSKQGGAFF
TGTGCCAGCAGCAAACAGGGTGGAGCTTTCTTT
>TRBD1|few|TRBJ1-6|TRBV7-9
CASSLEGQGAPLHF
TGTGCCAGCAGCTTAGAAGGACAGGGTGCGCCCCTCCACTTT
>TRBD1|.|TRBJ1-1|TRBV11-2
CASSFSGTGGSEAFF
TGTGCCAGCAGCTTTTCCGGGACAGGGGGGTCTGAAGCTTTCTTT
>.|.|TRBJ2-7|TRBV2
CASDPGDSGYEQYF
TGTGCCAGCGACCCTGGGGACTCCGGCTACGAGCAGTACTTC
>.|.|TRBJ2-7|TRBV4-1
CASSHIQDRSYEQYF
TGCGCCAGCAGCCACATACAGGACAGATCCTACGAGCAGTACTTC
>.|once|TRBJ2-1|TRBV5-6
CASSSGSPGSEQFF
TGTGCCAGCAGCTCGGGGTCGCCGGGTAGTGAGCAGTTCTTC
>.|.|TRBJ2-7|TRBV27
CASSFSITGEQYF
TGTGCCAGCAGTTTCAGCATAACGGGCGAGCAGTACTTC
>.|.|TRBJ1-1|TRBV27
CASSLLAMTEAFF
TGTGCCAGCAGTTTATTGGCAATGACTGAAGCTTTCTTT
>.|.|TRBJ2-7|TRBV27
CASSHRIGDKTYEQYF
TGTGCCAGCAGCCACAGGATAGGGGACAAAACCTACGAGCAGTACTTC
>.|.|TRBJ1-1|TRBV10-1
CASGRGTGQGPPEAFF
TGCGCCAGCGGGAGGGGAACGGGGCAGGGACCTCCCGAAGCTTTCTTT
>.|.|TRBJ1-1|TRBV13
CASSNRDTLNTEAFF
TGTGCCAGCAGCAACCGGGACACCTTGAACACTGAAGCTTTCTTT
>.|.|TRBJ2-1|TRBV28
CASSVTGGDNEQFF
TGTGCCAGCAGTGTGACCGGGGGAGACAATGAGCAGTTCTTC
>.|once|TRBJ1-2|TRBV13
CASPSAGGASGGYTF
TGTGCCAGCCCTTCCGCTGGAGGGGCGTCTGGAGGCTACACCTTC
>.|.|TRBJ2-6|TRBV6-1
CASSEDSSGANVLTF
TGTGCCAGCAGTGAAGACAGCTCTGGGGCCAACGTCCTGACTTTC
>.|.|TRBJ1-2|TRBV15
CATSRLSRGNYGYTF
TGTGCCACCAGCAGACTCTCCCGGGGTAACTATGGCTACACCTTC
>TRBD2|.|TRBJ2-1|TRBV18
CASSPGFSGVYNEQFF
TGTGCCAGCTCACCCGGTTTTAGCGGGGTGTACAATGAGCAGTTCTTC
>.|.|TRBJ1-1|TRBV4-1
CASSQEGLGPPEAFF
TGCGCCAGCAGCCAAGAAGGACTCGGGCCGCCTGAAGCTTTCTTT
>.|.|TRBJ2-7|TRBV2
CASGGRDKAPRQYF
TGTGCCAGCGGAGGACGGGACAAGGCCCCCCGGCAGTACTTC
>.|.|TRBJ2-5|TRBV7-2
CASSWVPGMETQYF
TGTGCCAGCAGCTGGGTGCCCGGGATGGAGACCCAGTACTTC
>TRBD2|.|TRBJ2-3|TRBV27
CASRLGLATDTQYF
TGTGCCAGCAGACTCGGACTAGCCACAGATACGCAGTATTTT
>.|.|TRBJ1-1|TRBV7-8
CASSLRAGEWRAFF
TGTGCCAGCAGCTTAAGGGCAGGGGAGTGGAGGGCTTTCTTT